These 2 T cell receptor beta chains came from one sample sequenced in a study of blood T cell repertoires in COVID-19. Here immunoSEQ multiplex PCR was the method, and the copy in TCRdb shows in-frame clones only, minus some. Of more than 150,000 clones in the sample, 75% to 90% are singletons; the top ten hold approximately 2.4%. Source material: peripheral blood. The origin of the receptors is a woman in her 70s with acute or convalescent COVID-19.

The J gene is TRBJ1-2, the V gene TRBV25-1, with a weak D call TRBD1 (5 bases). The CDR3 extends over 12 amino acids. V was shortened by 6 bases and J by 6 bases, with 11 bases between the two germline ends. The germline gives CDR1 MGHDK, CDR2 SYGVNS. CDR3 residues: CASRGSGDGYTF. In DNA form, the CDR3 reads TGTGCCAGCAGAGGTTCGGGGGATGGCTACACCTTC.

The genes are TRBV19 and TRBJ1-5; 8 nucleotides match TRBD1. The CDR3 length is 14 residues. Germline CDR1 is LNHDA and CDR2 is SQIVND (reference sequence). V shed 9 bases and J 2 bases; nucleotides not matched to a gene: 6. The CDR3 reads CASDRGERNQPQHF. In DNA, the CDR3 is TGTGCCAGCGACAGGGGTGAGCGCAATCAGCCCCAGCATTTT.